Included here is one T cell receptor beta chain sequence, with context. This clone came up many times. Its recognized antigen is unknown. The read ends 3 residues before the CDR3 terminus; that terminus is restored from the germline J gene. The CDR3 sequence holds 13 residues, the cysteine and phenylalanine included. The CDR3 was read in part: 30 bases, with the frame set at base 1. At the junction V is shortened by 0 bases and J by 4 bases, with 7 bases in between. CDR1 and CDR2, looked up from the germline V gene (reference sequence), are DFQATT and SNEGSKA. For sequencing input, CVID and control samples contributed equivalent amounts of genomic DNA. For every sample, a 60 bp segment covering the rearranged TCRbeta CDR3 region was amplified and then sequenced. TCRbeta amplification used the immunoSEQ assay, a bias-corrected multiplex PCR with high-throughput sequencing. In the paper's pipeline: Each unique nucleotide sequence was treated as a clone and annotated with V, D and J genes, copy number and frequency. Sequences were labeled productive if in frame, and non-productive if out of frame or containing stop codons. Clonality was calculated from Shannon's entropy as previously described. The predicted amino acid sequences of productive clones were used to derive mean CDR3 Kyte-Doolittle hydropathy. Using the R hclust function, scaled V gene usage was clustered hierarchically with Manhattan distance and complete linkage. Sharing of clones by CDR3 amino acid sequence was evaluated by resampling 12 repertoires per group over 100 rounds. Repertoires were searched for approximately 77 published EBV-specific and nearly 250 published CMV-specific TCRbeta sequences. A couple of CVID samples that yielded fewer than 10,000 sequences were excluded from the analysis, so around 40 CVID repertoires were retained. What TCRdb holds here is the immuneACCESS table cut down to in-frame rearrangements. Part of the clones is not present; checked against another copy, under half of the missing clones reflect an unresolved V gene, and the others are unexplained. The V and J calls and clone size are taken from that table; D and trimming were inferred from the DNA. For this sample the table reports around 34,000 clones, with no clone seen just once. Roughly 3% of the sample goes to the ten largest clones.

The data stem from a study of T cell clonality in common variable immunodeficiency (dated by TCRdb to 2014 to 2015). Most CVID patients and most healthy controls were of Caucasian heritage. Heparinized peripheral whole blood samples of about 5 to 8 ml were obtained from each donor. Genomic DNA from adults with common variable immune deficiency (CVID) and from healthy adult controls was the source for sequencing TCRbeta CDR3 repertoires. The control group comprised some 22 healthy adult volunteers, roughly twelve female and approximately ten male, aged about 20 to 70 years with a mean age of approximately 35. To isolate peripheral blood mononuclear cells, diluted blood was subjected to density centrifugation over Hypaque 1077 or Ficoll-Paque. Genomic DNA was obtained from unsorted mononuclear cells using either Qiagen column purification or a centrifugation-based method. General conclusions and limits of the study: TCRbeta clonality was higher in CVID subjects than in healthy controls (t-test p = 0.018), and the increase was most characteristic of about a third of subjects. Fewer TCRbeta clones were shared among CVID subjects than among healthy controls (p < 0.0001). CVID TCRbeta sequences reportedly showed fewer deletions and N-nucleotide insertions and lacked highly modified clones with 13 or more V deletions. According to the authors, finding the cause of the higher clonality in CVID would require sequencing the repertoires of T cell subpopulations. Correlations between repertoire features and clinical complications were limited by patient heterogeneity within the CVID cohort. Even though DNA input was equal, the average per sample came to 75,000 to 95,000 unique sequences for controls compared with around 33,000 for CVID samples.

This sequence uses TRBV20-1 and TRBJ1-5; no D gene can be assigned with confidence. The sample was peripheral blood mononuclear cells. The source is a person aged 18 to 75 in good health. Incomplete CDR3 DNA: TGCAGTGCTAGAGATATCGTGAATCAGCCC. This is translated as CSARDIVNQP. The CDR3 reads in full as CSARDIVNQPQHF.